This record looks at one T cell receptor beta chain sequence and its context. Its target is not known. The sample comes from a study of neoadjuvant anti-PD-1 for oral cavity cancer. Study as a whole: Non-progressing patients received a fourth nivolumab dose near day 43, then surgery on days 50-56. Findings and limits, study-wide: Treg/Th17 ratio rose with pretreatment blood and fell with post-treatment tumor TCRbeta clonality.

Data came from immunoSEQ multiplex PCR; TCRdb stores just in-frame clones and leaves some out. The sample shows tens of thousands of clones, under 85% of them seen only once. These newly diagnosed stage II-IVA oral cavity squamous cell carcinoma patients had no prior systemic or radiation treatment. Cohort: HPV-negative, locally advanced oral cavity squamous cell carcinoma patients. The specimen was PBMCs, collected before nivolumab (anti-PD-1) treatment. This clonotype was sampled from a person between 40 and 80 years old with oral cavity squamous cell carcinoma.

In nucleotides, the CDR3 is TGTGCCAGCAGCTCGGGAAGCTCCTACAATGAGCAGTTCTTC. It is translated as CASSSGSSYNEQFF. The chain combines TRBV7-2 with TRBJ2-1, with D perhaps TRBD2 (5 bases). V was trimmed by 4 bases and J by 0 bases, leaving 7 bases between them. CDR1 is SGHTA and CDR2 is FQGNSA in the germline V gene. The CDR3 totals 14 residues.